This is a list of T cell receptor beta chains from one sample in a study of cytomegalovirus exposure and HLA in healthy donors. The method was immunoSEQ multiplex PCR; TCRdb's version includes in-frame clones alone and lacks a portion of them. The table shows approximately 110,000 clones, with under 85% occurring only once. Source material: PBMCs. These receptors all come from a human donor in good health. Each CDR3 is given with its conserved first and last residue. The order of the fields is V gene, J gene, D gene, clone size, CDR3 DNA, CDR3 protein. A D gene is named only where the DNA matches it firmly. Not every row has a clone size; where given, it reads once, few, many or a size class.

TRBV6-5	TRBJ1-2	TRBD1	-	TGTGCCAGCAGTGACAGGGCAGGTGGCTACACCTTC	CASSDRAGGYTF
TRBV7-8	TRBJ2-5	TRBD2	-	TGTGCCAGCAGCAGGCGGGAGTGGAAAGAGACCCAGTACTTC	CASSRREWKETQYF
TRBV7-3	TRBJ2-3	TRBD2	-	TGTGCCAGCAGCGCGTCCGGGACTAGGTCAGATACGCAGTATTTT	CASSASGTRSDTQYF
TRBV19	TRBJ2-3	-	-	TGTGCCAGTAGTATGCAGGGCACAGATACGCAGTATTTT	CASSMQGTDTQYF
TRBV6-1	TRBJ1-1	-	-	TGTGCCAGCAGTGATATGGGGGCGGGCACTGAAGCTTTCTTT	CASSDMGAGTEAFF
TRBV4-1	TRBJ1-1	TRBD1	-	TGCGCCAGCAGCCAAGGACAGGGGGAAGAAACTGAAGCTTTCTTT	CASSQGQGEETEAFF
TRBV7-8	TRBJ1-4	-	-	TGTGCCAGCAGCTTAGGGACTACAACTAATGAAAAACTGTTTTTT	CASSLGTTTNEKLFF
TRBV7-2	TRBJ2-1	-	-	TGTGCCAGCAGCTCAACGCGGCGGGAGCAGTTCTTC	CASSSTRREQFF
TRBV14	TRBJ2-7	-	-	TGTGCCAGCAGCCAAGATAGGGACACACCCTACGAGCAGTACTTC	CASSQDRDTPYEQYF
TRBV11-3	TRBJ2-3	-	once	TGTGCCAGCAGCTTGAAGCCTCTCAGCAGCGGGCTGGGAACAGATACGCAGTATTTT	CASSLKPLSSGLGTDTQYF
TRBV2	TRBJ2-6	-	few	TGTGCCAGCAGTGAAAATCGGCGTGGAGGGGAGGTTGGGGCCAACGTCCTGACTTTC	CASSENRRGGEVGANVLTF
TRBV6-1	TRBJ2-2	TRBD1	once	TGTGCCAGTATACAGGGGGGCACCGGGGAGCTGTTTTTT	CASIQGGTGELFF
TRBV5-8	TRBJ1-1	-	-	TGTGCCAGCAGCAAGGGGGTAACTGAAGCTTTCTTT	CASSKGVTEAFF
TRBV7-2	TRBJ2-7	-	-	TGTGCCAGCAGCTTAGACCCCATGGGGGGGGCTGACTACGAGCAGTACTTC	CASSLDPMGGADYEQYF
TRBV6-5	TRBJ1-5	TRBD1	-	TGTGCCAGCAGCAACAGGGGGGCAAACAATCAGCCCCAGCATTTT	CASSNRGANNQPQHF
TRBV4-2	TRBJ2-7	-	-	TGTGCCAGCAGCCCAGGAAAGGGGGGGCCGGCGGAGCAGTACTTC	CASSPGKGGPAEQYF
TRBV7-2	TRBJ2-7	TRBD1	-	TGTGCCAGCACTCGGACAGGGAACCACGAGCAGTACTTC	CASTRTGNHEQYF
TRBV5-4	TRBJ1-6	-	-	TGTGCCAGCAGCCAAGGGCAAGGCGGGTATAATTCACCCCTCCACTTT	CASSQGQGGYNSPLHF
TRBV2	TRBJ2-1	TRBD2	-	TGTGCCAGCAGTGAACCCTCTCGGACTAGCGGGAGGAATTCCTACAATGAGCAGTTCTTC	CASSEPSRTSGRNSYNEQFF
TRBV6-1	TRBJ2-5	-	-	TGTGCCAGCAGTCCCTCGGGAGTTCAAGAGACCCAGTACTTC	CASSPSGVQETQYF
TRBV11-2	TRBJ2-7	-	-	TGTGCCAGCAGCACCCGACTAGTGGGCTACGAGCAGTACTTC	CASSTRLVGYEQYF
TRBV18	TRBJ1-5	-	-	TGTGCCAGCTCACCTCAGGGGTTCGCAAGCAATCAGCCCCAGCATTTT	CASSPQGFASNQPQHF
TRBV27	TRBJ1-5	TRBD1	-	TGTGCCAGCAGTTTAGGGGACAGGGGAGTTCAGCCCCAGCATTTT	CASSLGDRGVQPQHF
TRBV7-6	TRBJ1-1	TRBD1	-	TGTGCCAGCAGCTTGAGGACAGGGCCGAACACTGAAGCTTTCTTT	CASSLRTGPNTEAFF
TRBV28	TRBJ2-1	TRBD2	-	TGTGCCATCGTGACTAGCGGGAGGGGCAATGAGCAGTTCTTC	CAIVTSGRGNEQFF
TRBV27	TRBJ2-2	TRBD1	-	TGTGCCAGCAGTTTCACAGGGGACACCGGGGAGCTGTTTTTT	CASSFTGDTGELFF
TRBV6-5	TRBJ2-7	-	-	TGTGCCAGCAGTTATATGAGCCGCTCCTACGAGCAGTACTTC	CASSYMSRSYEQYF
TRBV5-6	TRBJ2-3	-	-	TGTGCCAGCAGACGCGGCTCTAGCACAGATACGCAGTATTTT	CASRRGSSTDTQYF
TRBV5-8	TRBJ1-4	TRBD1	few	TGTGCCAGCAGCATCGGACAGGGGGCTGAGGGTGAAAAACTGTTTTTT	CASSIGQGAEGEKLFF
TRBV6-6	TRBJ1-4	-	many	TGTGCCAGTCGGGAGCGGGGGGCAGGTGAAAAACTGTTTTTT	CASRERGAGEKLFF
TRBV19	TRBJ2-7	TRBD1	-	TGTGCCAGTAGCAGGGACAGGCGAAGCTCCTACGAGCAGTACTTC	CASSRDRRSSYEQYF
TRBV5-6	TRBJ1-4	TRBD1	few	TGTGCCAGCAGCTTGGGACAGGGACAGGGTGAAAAACTGTTTTTT	CASSLGQGQGEKLFF
TRBV2	TRBJ2-7	TRBD2	-	TGTGCCAGCAGTGAAGCGCCCAGTAGCGGGAGGTACGAGCAGTACTTC	CASSEAPSSGRYEQYF
TRBV4-1	TRBJ2-2	TRBD1	-	TGCGCCAGCAGCCAGTCCGGGACAGGGGTCGGCGGGGAGCTGTTTTTT	CASSQSGTGVGGELFF
TRBV11-2	TRBJ2-7	-	-	TGTGCCAGCAGCTTAGCAGGGTACGAGCAGTACTTC	CASSLAGYEQYF
TRBV6-5	TRBJ1-4	-	-	TGTGCCAGCAGTTACTCTGGAGGGGCGGATGAAAAACTGTTTTTT	CASSYSGGADEKLFF
TRBV11-2	TRBJ1-1	TRBD1	-	TGTGCCAGCAGTCTTACAGGGGGCACTGAAGCTTTCTTT	CASSLTGGTEAFF
TRBV18	TRBJ1-4	-	-	TGTGCCAGCTCACCGGGGGGTACCAATGAAAAACTGTTTTTT	CASSPGGTNEKLFF
TRBV18	TRBJ1-2	TRBD1	few	TGTGCCAGCTCACCGATGACAGGGCATGGCTACACCTTC	CASSPMTGHGYTF
TRBV11-2	TRBJ1-1	-	few	TGTGCCAGCAGCTTAGCCGTCGGGGTCGGTGAAGCTTTCTTT	CASSLAVGVGEAFF
TRBV7-9	TRBJ2-7	TRBD1	-	TGTGCCAGCAGCTTAGTACAGGGGGACGAGCAGTACTTC	CASSLVQGDEQYF
TRBV15	TRBJ1-2	-	-	TGTGCCACCAGCCTGACTCGGAGGCTCGGCTATGGCTACACCTTC	CATSLTRRLGYGYTF
TRBV2	TRBJ2-7	TRBD1	-	TGTGCCAGGACGAAGCAGGGACAGGGGATATACGAGCAGTACTTC	CARTKQGQGIYEQYF
TRBV27	TRBJ2-7	TRBD2	-	TGTGCCAGCAGTTTATCTCCCCTACTAGCGGGAGTGGGGGAGCAGTACTTC	CASSLSPLLAGVGEQYF
TRBV6-6	TRBJ2-1	TRBD2	-	TGTGCCACCTGCGACCGGGCTAGCGGGAGCGATGAGCAGTTCTTC	CATCDRASGSDEQFF
TRBV5-5	TRBJ1-1	TRBD1	-	TGTGCCAGCAGCCCGGGACAGACGATGAACACTGAAGCTTTCTTT	CASSPGQTMNTEAFF
TRBV18	TRBJ1-3	-	-	TGTGCCAGCTCCACAGGACAGCTATCCTCTGGAAACACCATATATTTT	CASSTGQLSSGNTIYF
TRBV9	TRBJ1-1	TRBD1	-	TGTGCCAGCAGGGGTTCCCCTACAGGGGCGACGAACACTGAAGCTTTCTTT	CASRGSPTGATNTEAFF
TRBV2	TRBJ2-1	-	-	TGTGCCAGCAGTGAAGAAAGCGGAAGCTCCTACAATGAGCAGTTCTTC	CASSEESGSSYNEQFF
TRBV10-3	TRBJ1-4	-	-	TGTGCCATCAGTGCAGGCTATGCAACTAATGAAAAACTGTTTTTT	CAISAGYATNEKLFF
TRBV6-8	TRBJ2-1	-	-	TGTGCCATCGATATACACAGGAACGGCCAAACTGGACACTCCTACAATGAGCAGTTCTTC	CAIDIHRNGQTGHSYNEQFF
TRBV10-2	TRBJ1-1	-	few	TGCGCCAGCATCGGAACAGGCTTTAACACTGAAGCTTTCTTT	CASIGTGFNTEAFF
TRBV7-8	TRBJ2-3	TRBD2	-	TGTGCCATTCGGACCGGGACTAGCGAAAGTACTAGCACAGATACGCAGTATTTT	CAIRTGTSESTSTDTQYF
TRBV27	TRBJ2-3	TRBD2	few	TGTGCCAGCAGTTTATCCCCGGGAGGCACCAATGCGCAGTATTTT	CASSLSPGGTNAQYF
TRBV13	TRBJ2-3	TRBD2	-	TGTGCCAGCAGCCCGACTAGCGGAAGGGGAGATACGCAGTATTTT	CASSPTSGRGDTQYF
TRBV7-3	TRBJ2-7	TRBD1	-	TGTGCCAGCAGCTTAGGGGACAGGGGATCCTACGAGCAGTACTTC	CASSLGDRGSYEQYF